This T cell receptor (beta chain) is from a study of identifying expanded T cells in peripheral blood. Concerning this clone itself: Its antigen is undetermined.

The germline V gene has CDR1 MNHEY and CDR2 SVGAGI. This CDR3 region has 15 residues. V was shortened by 3 bases and J by 0 bases, with 8 bases between the two germline ends. Study-wide results and caveats: Over approximately two and four weeks, about 17 and 20 clones changed, versus 1.2 between replicates.

Repertoires were generated with immunoSEQ multiplex PCR, while TCRdb's copy carries only in-frame clones and drops some. The data contain 84,000 or so clones, around 90% of them singletons. This chain joins TRBV6-5 and TRBJ1-4, with a possible D match to TRBD1 (5 bases). Sample: blood. This clonotype was sampled from a person aged 18 to 75 in good health. The CDR3 is CASSYGGATNEKLFF. CDR3 bases: TGTGCCAGCAGTTATGGGGGGGCAACTAATGAAAAACTGTTTTTT.